This T cell receptor (beta chain) was sequenced during a study of Graves' ophthalmopathy and Graves' hyperthyroidism. Across the study: Over 18 months of follow-up, stable hyperthyroidism required that no ophthalmopathy appear. Findings of the study overall: Blood also carried most expanded thyroid clonotypes exceeding 0.001 frequency.

For this clonotype: Its cognate antigen is unknown.

The germline gives CDR1 SGHTA, CDR2 FQGNSA. V lost 2 bases to trimming and J lost 5 bases; unmatched junction nucleotides: 5. There are 14 residues in the CDR3. Patients were left out if they had other autoimmune diseases, uncontrolled infections, pregnancy or lactation. Patients were diagnosed from clinical symptoms, serum thyroxine, TRAb, thyroid ultrasound and orbital computed tomography. Scientists amplified the TCR beta CDR3 regions from RNA transcripts. First-round RT-PCR employed HTBI primers, with a second-round multiplex PCR after it. One entry per CDR3 protein results from TCRdb running MiXCR on the multiplex PCR reads. The data hold over a million distinct CDR3 sequences, with roughly 35% observed a single time.

The sample consisted of peripheral blood or thyroid tissue (not recorded which). The rearrangement uses TRBV7-2 and TRBJ2-7; 8 bases align to TRBD1. The source is an adult man with Graves' hyperthyroidism. CDR3 loop: CASSLNRGSHEQYF. The CDR3 coding sequence is TGTGCCAGCAGCTTAAACAGGGGGTCCCACGAGCAGTACTTC.